This T cell receptor beta chain originates from a study of CD8 T cells in ankylosing spondylitis. Study-level points and caveats: Disease-linked clones had a CD8+ phenotype and relatively low frequency in peripheral blood. The authors reported significant enrichment of disease-linked clones in matched ankylosing spondylitis synovial fluid. Previous work reported some of these motif variants in the synovial fluid and blood of reactive arthritis. Within ankylosing spondylitis blood, a TCR beta motif made up of fewer than ten highly homologous variants appeared to be characteristic.

The CDR3 has 14 residues. CDR1 SGHNT and CDR2 YENEEA come from the germline V gene. V was pared by 5 bases and J by 3 bases, with 10 bases between. Quantitative barcoded 5'-RACE was used to prepare TCR beta libraries. TCRdb fed the 5' RACE reads into MiXCR, producing one record per CDR3 protein. In the table there are 390,000 or so distinct CDR3 sequences, 20% to 25% of which are singletons. This clonotype was counted at least ten times. What it binds is not known. Sequencing input: blood, either unsorted or a sorted T cell fraction (not recorded which). This TCR was recovered from a male donor with ankylosing spondylitis. V usage is TRBV11-3 and J usage is TRBJ2-2; D is undetermined. In DNA, the CDR3 is TGTGCCAGCAGCCAAGGATTGGACACCGGGGAGCTGTTTTTT. It specifies CASSQGLDTGELFF.